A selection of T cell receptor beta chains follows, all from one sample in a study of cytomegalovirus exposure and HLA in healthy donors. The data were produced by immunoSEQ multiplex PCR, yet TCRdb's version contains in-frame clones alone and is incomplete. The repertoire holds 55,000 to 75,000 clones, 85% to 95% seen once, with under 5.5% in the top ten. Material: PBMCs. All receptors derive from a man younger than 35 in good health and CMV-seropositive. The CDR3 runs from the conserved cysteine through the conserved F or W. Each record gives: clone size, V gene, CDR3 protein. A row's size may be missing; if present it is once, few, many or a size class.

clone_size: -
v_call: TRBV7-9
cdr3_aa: CASSLMSGSYGYTF

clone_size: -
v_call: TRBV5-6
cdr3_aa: CASSSGETQYF

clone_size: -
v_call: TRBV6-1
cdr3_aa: CASVEGQGDTEAFF

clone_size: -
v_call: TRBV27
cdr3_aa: CASSLGPPYEQYF

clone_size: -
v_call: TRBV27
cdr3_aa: CASSSRQGAQPQHF

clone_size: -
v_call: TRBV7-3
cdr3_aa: CASSRLAGPPYEQYF

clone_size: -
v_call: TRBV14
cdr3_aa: CASSRTGVYEQYF

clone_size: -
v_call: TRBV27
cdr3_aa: CASRELGRETQYF

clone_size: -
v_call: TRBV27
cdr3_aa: CASSLGDLGGTDTQYF

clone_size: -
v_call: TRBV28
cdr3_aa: CASSLAGGRGANEKLFF

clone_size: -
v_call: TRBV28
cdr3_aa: CASSGLREQYF

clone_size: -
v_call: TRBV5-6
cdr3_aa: CASNPDSTYGYTF

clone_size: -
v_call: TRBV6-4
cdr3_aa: CASSELAEGYNEQFF

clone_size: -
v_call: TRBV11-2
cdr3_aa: CASSFEPGNYGYTF

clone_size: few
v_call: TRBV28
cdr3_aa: CASSLIREAYEQYF

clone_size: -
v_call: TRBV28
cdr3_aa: CASSSYRGQRETQYF

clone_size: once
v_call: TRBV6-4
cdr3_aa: CASSDGQEETDTQCF

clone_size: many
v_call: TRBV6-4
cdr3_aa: CASSVGTSGGTDTQYF

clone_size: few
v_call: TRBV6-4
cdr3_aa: CASGDRDTGELFF

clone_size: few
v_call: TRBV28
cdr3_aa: CASSWRGKGQDNQPQHF

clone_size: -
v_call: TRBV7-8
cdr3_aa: CASSFQQGYQETQYF

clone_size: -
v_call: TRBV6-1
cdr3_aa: CASEGGLWETQYF

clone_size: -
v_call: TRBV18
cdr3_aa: CASSPLENEQYF

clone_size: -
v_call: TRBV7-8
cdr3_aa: CASSILTSPRGTGELFF

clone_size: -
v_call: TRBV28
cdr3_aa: CASVQGNTGELFF

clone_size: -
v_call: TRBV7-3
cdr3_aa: CASSLEVNTEAFF

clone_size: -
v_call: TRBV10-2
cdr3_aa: CASTRTSGRNNNEQFF

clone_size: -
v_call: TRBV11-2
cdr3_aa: CASSSREYTGELFF

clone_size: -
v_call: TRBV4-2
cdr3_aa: CASSRVGQGFYEQYF

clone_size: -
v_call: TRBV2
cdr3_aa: CASSPGLADTDTQYF

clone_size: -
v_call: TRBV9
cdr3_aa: CASSVGRALSYEQYF

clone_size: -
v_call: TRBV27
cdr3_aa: CASSPGGGETQYF

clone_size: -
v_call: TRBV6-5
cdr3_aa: CASSPYRVAGELFF

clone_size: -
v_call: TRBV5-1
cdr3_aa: CASSPTGGANYGYTF

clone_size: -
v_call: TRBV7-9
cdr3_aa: CASSLGGQGYYEQYF

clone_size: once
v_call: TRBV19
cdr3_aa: CASSMIAGVTDTQYF

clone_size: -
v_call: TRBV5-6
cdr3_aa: CASSLGGSNYEQYF

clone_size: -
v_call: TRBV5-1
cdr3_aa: CASSFGQSTGELFF

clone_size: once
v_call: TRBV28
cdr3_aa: CASSLPGTGYGYTF

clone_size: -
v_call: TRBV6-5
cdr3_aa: CASSKVDRAHEQYF

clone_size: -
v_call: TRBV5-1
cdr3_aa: CASREGGNTQYF

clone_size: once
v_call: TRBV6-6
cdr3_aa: CASIGQGVYNEQFF

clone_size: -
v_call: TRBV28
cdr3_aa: CASSYGTSGIEQYF

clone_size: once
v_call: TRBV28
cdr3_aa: CASSPPRGGQDEKLFF

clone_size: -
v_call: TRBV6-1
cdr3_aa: CATKVGEGLNTQYF

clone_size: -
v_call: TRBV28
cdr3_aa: CASSLPTRTVFRSYEQYF

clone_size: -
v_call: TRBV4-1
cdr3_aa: CASSQQGGYEQYF

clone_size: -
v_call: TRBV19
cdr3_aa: CASSIRQGLSEAFF

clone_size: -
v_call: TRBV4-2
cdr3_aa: CASSQDRLAGEFEGTDTQYF

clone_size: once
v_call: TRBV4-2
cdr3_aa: CASSGTGNTGELFF

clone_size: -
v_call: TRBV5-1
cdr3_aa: CASSPGQGARTDTQYF

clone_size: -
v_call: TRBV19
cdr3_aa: CASSIRDRQETQYF

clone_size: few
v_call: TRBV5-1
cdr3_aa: CASSLVAAEQYF

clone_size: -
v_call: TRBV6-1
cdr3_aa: CASSARSSGSYEQYF

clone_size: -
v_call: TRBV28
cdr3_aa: CASSLPSSGAQETQYF